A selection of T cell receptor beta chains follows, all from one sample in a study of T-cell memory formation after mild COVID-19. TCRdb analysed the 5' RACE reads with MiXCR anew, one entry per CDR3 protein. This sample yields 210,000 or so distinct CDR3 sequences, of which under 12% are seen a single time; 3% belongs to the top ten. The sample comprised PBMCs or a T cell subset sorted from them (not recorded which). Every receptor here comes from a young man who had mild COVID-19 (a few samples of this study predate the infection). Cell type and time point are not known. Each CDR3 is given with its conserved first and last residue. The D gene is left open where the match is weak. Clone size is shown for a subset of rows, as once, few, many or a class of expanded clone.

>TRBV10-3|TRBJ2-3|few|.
TGTGCCATCAGCTCCTCGCGGCGCGCTAGCACAGATACGCAGTATTTT
CAISSSRRASTDTQYF
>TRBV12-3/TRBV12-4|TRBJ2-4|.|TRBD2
TGTGCCAGCAGTTTTTATCGAGCGGGGGGAAACATTCAGTACTTC
CASSFYRAGGNIQYF
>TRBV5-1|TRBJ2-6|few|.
TGCGCCAGCAGCTTGGCTCAGGCCAACGTCCTGACTTTC
CASSLAQANVLTF
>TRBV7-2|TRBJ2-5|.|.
TGTGCCAGCAGCCCGAGCAGGGAGACCCAGTACTTC
CASSPSRETQYF
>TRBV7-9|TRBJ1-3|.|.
TGTGCCAGCACCGCCTCTTTAGGGGTAGCTGGAAACACCATATATTTT
CASTASLGVAGNTIYF
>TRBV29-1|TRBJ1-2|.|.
TGCAGCGTTCCTCACTTTCGGGGGCTTGAGGGCTACACCTTC
CSVPHFRGLEGYTF
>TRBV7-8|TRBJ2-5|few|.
TGTGCCAGCAATACGGGGGCCTTCCAAGAGACCCAGTACTTC
CASNTGAFQETQYF
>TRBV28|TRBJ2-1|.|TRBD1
TGTGCCAGCAGTTTAGGGGGACAGGGGGTCAATGAGCAGTTCTTC
CASSLGGQGVNEQFF
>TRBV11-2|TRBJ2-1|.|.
TGTGCCAGCAGTACCCCTCGGGGGGCCAGGAACAATGAGCAGTTCTTC
CASSTPRGARNNEQFF
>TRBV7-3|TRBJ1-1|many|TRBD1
TGTGCCAGCAGCCGAAATGTCATCAGGGGGAAGTCTGAAGCTTTCTTT
CASSRNVIRGKSEAFF
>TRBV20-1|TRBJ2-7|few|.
TGCAGTGCTAGAGAGGGCAATACCTACGAGCAGTACTTC
CSAREGNTYEQYF
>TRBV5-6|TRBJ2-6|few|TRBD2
TGTGCCAGCAGCCTTGGGAGGGCAACTGGGGCCAACGTCCTGACTTTC
CASSLGRATGANVLTF
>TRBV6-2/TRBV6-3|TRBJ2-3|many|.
TGTGCCAGCATTCCGCCCCAGGGTACCGACACAGGAGATACGCAGTATTTT
CASIPPQGTDTGDTQYF